The 24 T cell receptor beta chains reported below all come from one sample, sequenced in a study of shared clonotypes between healthy human individuals. Naive CD8 populations comprised CD45RO-negative cells positively selected for CCR7, excluding terminally differentiated effector memory CD45RA+ cells. Data came from immunoSEQ multiplex PCR; TCRdb stores just in-frame clones and leaves some out. The sample has approximately 740,000 clones; more than 85% are singletons. Sequencing input: naive CD8+ T cells sorted from blood. All receptors derive from a man aged 25 to 40 in good health.

The chain joins TRBV7-2 to TRBJ1-4, with D unclear. Germline loops: CDR1 SGHTA, CDR2 FQGNSA. CDR3 size: 15 residues. Deletions cut 4 bases from V and 4 bases from J, with 13 bases between. CDR3 nucleotide sequence: TGTGCCAGCAGCTCCAGAGCTAGAAGTAATGAAAAACTGTTTTTT. This encodes CASSSRARSNEKLFF.

The gene calls are TRBV5-1 and TRBJ1-1, with 7 nucleotides matching TRBD1. This CDR3 is built from 15 residues. After removal of 1 base from V and 4 bases from J, the junction contained 7 bases not matched to a gene. Germline V gene sequence: CDR1 SGHRS, CDR2 YFSETQ. Here the CDR3 reads CASSLIDPGGTEAFF. CDR3 bases: TGCGCCAGCAGCTTGATTGATCCAGGGGGCACTGAAGCTTTCTTT.

The chain uses TRBV5-4 and TRBJ2-3; 8 bases are shared with TRBD2. The germline V gene has CDR1 SGHNT and CDR2 YYREEE (reference sequence). V shed 4 bases and J 8 bases; nucleotides not matched to a gene: 3. This CDR3 is 12 amino acids long. The CDR3 DNA follows: TGTGCCAGCAGCGGAGCGGGAGCTACGCAGTATTTT. It translates to CASSGAGATQYF.

The genes are TRBV10-2 and TRBJ2-3, with TRBD2 as a possible D gene (5 bases). The CDR3 consists of 14 residues. V lost 8 bases and J 3 bases, leaving 15 bases between the germline ends. Germline CDR1 and CDR2: WSHSY and SAAADI. The chain's CDR3 is CASHAGRRTDTQYF. Written as DNA, the CDR3 is TGCGCCAGCCACGCGGGCAGACGAACAGATACGCAGTATTTT.

J is TRBJ1-2 and V is TRBV7-9; D is uncertain. This CDR3 is 14 amino acids long. Looked up from germline, CDR1 is SEHNR and CDR2 is FQNEAQ (reference sequence). V lost 7 bases and J 6 bases, leaving 18 bases between the germline ends. CDR3 nucleotides: TGTGCCAGCACCCAAAACCCCTACGTGGATGGCTACACCTTC. This sequence encodes CASTQNPYVDGYTF.

The rearrangement links TRBV10-2 to TRBJ2-7, with D hard to call. Germline CDR1 is WSHSY and CDR2 is SAAADI. The length of the CDR3 is 14 residues. V shed 5 bases and J shed 2 bases, with 13 bases lying between them. The CDR3 DNA follows: TGCGCCAGCAGTCAGCCCCGGATCCCCTACGAGCAGTACTTC. It specifies CASSQPRIPYEQYF.

This rearrangement joins TRBV7-9 to TRBJ2-7, with 10 bases identical to TRBD1. The CDR3 consists of 14 residues. The V segment lost 2 bases and the J segment 6 bases; nucleotides outside the gene matches: 4. The germline gives CDR1 SEHNR, CDR2 FQNEAQ (reference sequence). The CDR3 DNA reads as TGTGCCAGCAGCTTATGGGACAGGGGCGGCGAGCAGTACTTC. It is translated as CASSLWDRGGEQYF. Together with reference TRBV7-9 and TRBJ2-7, the CDR3 gives the full variable domain: DTGVSQNPRHKITKRGQNVTFRCDPISEHNRLYWYRQTLGQGPEFLTYFQNEAQLEKSRLLSDRFSAERPKGSFSTLEIQRTEQGDSAMYLCASSLWDRGGEQYFGPGTRLTVT.

J is TRBJ2-7 and V is TRBV10-2; 7 bases fit TRBD2. The germline V gene has CDR1 WSHSY and CDR2 SAAADI. The CDR3 extends over 13 amino acids. After removal of 3 bases from V and 4 bases from J, the junction contained 3 bases not matched to a gene. The CDR3 nucleotides read TGCGCCAGCAGTGAAGCTAGCGGTTACGAGCAGTACTTC. Its translation is CASSEASGYEQYF.

This chain uses TRBV7-2 with TRBJ2-1, with D possibly being TRBD2 (6 bases). The ends were cut back, 2 bases at V and 2 bases at J, with 13 bases in the middle. The CDR3 totals 16 residues. Germline assignment: CDR1 SGHTA and CDR2 FQGNSA. CDR3 in DNA: TGTGCCAGCAGCTTAAGGCCGGGGGACCCCTACAATGAGCAGTTCTTC. It translates to CASSLRPGDPYNEQFF.

This rearrangement joins TRBV11-2 to TRBJ2-3, with 8 positions matching TRBD2. The V segment lost 5 bases and the J segment 2 bases; nucleotides outside the gene matches: 6. The V gene's germline CDR1 is SGHAT and CDR2 FQNNGV. The CDR3 is 15 residues long. CDR3: CASSLIGGDTDTQYF. The DNA for the CDR3 is TGTGCCAGCAGCCTAATCGGGGGGGACACAGATACGCAGTATTTT. Based on the CDR3 plus reference TRBV11-2 and TRBJ2-3, the full variable domain is EAGVAQSPRYKIIEKRQSVAFWCNPISGHATLYWYQQILGQGPKLLIQFQNNGVVDDSQLPKDRFSAERLKGVDSTLKIQPAKLEDSAVYLCASSLIGGDTDTQYFGPGTRLTVL.

This clone was observed once. The rearrangement joins TRBV15 to TRBJ2-3, with 10 bases aligning to TRBD2. This CDR3 is 17 amino acids long. The V segment lost 1 base and the J segment 4 bases; nucleotides outside the gene matches: 8. CDR1 and CDR2 (germline): LNHNV, YYDKDF (reference sequence). The CDR3 protein is CATSRGPSGRAPDTQYF. The CDR3 DNA is TGTGCCACCAGCAGAGGACCCAGCGGGAGGGCCCCAGATACGCAGTATTTT.

The chain employs TRBV7-9 and TRBJ2-5; D unclear. The V gene lost 1 base and the J gene lost 0 bases, with 9 bases spanning the gap. The germline CDR1 and CDR2 sequences are SEHNR and FQNEAQ (reference sequence). The CDR3 covers 15 residues. For the CDR3, the DNA is TGTGCCAGCAGCTTAGTCCTGGAGTACCAAGAGACCCAGTACTTC. It is translated as CASSLVLEYQETQYF.

J is TRBJ2-5 and V is TRBV7-9; maybe TRBD2 (6 bases). Germline loops: CDR1 SEHNR, CDR2 FQNEAQ (reference sequence). V lost 3 bases and J lost 1, with 9 bases in between. The CDR3 is made up of 14 amino acids. CDR3 DNA: TGTGCCAGCAGCTTCGGGAGTGGCCAAGAGACCCAGTACTTC. This translates into CASSFGSGQETQYF.

The rearrangement joins TRBV11-3 to TRBJ2-1; D uncertain. The CDR3 sequence is 15 residues long. CDR1 and CDR2 from the germline V gene are SGHNT and YENEEA. Between the trimmed V and J ends, which lost 10 bases and 3 bases, there was a span of 19 bases. CDR3 DNA: TGTGCCAACCGCCAAAGTGAAGGGCACTACAATGAGCAGTTCTTC. It encodes CANRQSEGHYNEQFF.

The rearrangement uses TRBV5-4 and TRBJ2-1; D remains unclear. V dropped 3 bases and J dropped 2 bases, with 6 bases sitting between them. Germline lookup yields CDR1 SGHNT and CDR2 YYREEE (reference sequence). The CDR3 has 13 residues. The CDR3 DNA follows: TGTGCCAGCAGCTCAAGTACCTACAATGAGCAGTTCTTC. It translates to CASSSSTYNEQFF.

The DNA of the CDR3 is TGTGCCAGCAGTACCACAGGGTATGGCTACACCTTC. Its protein is CASSTTGYGYTF. The V and J genes are TRBV27 and TRBJ1-2; tentatively, D is TRBD1 (6 bases). Germline V gene lookup returns CDR1 MNHEY and CDR2 SMNVEV (reference sequence). This CDR3 contains 12 residues. V lost 5 bases and J lost 5, with 9 bases in between.

The J gene is TRBJ2-2, the V gene TRBV7-9; D remains ambiguous. With 0 bases removed from V and 0 bases from J, the gap between germline ends came to 8 bases. The length of the CDR3 is 16 residues. CDR1 is SEHNR, CDR2 FQNEAQ, per germline (reference sequence). CDR3 amino acids: CASSLARRPNTGELFF. CDR3 DNA sequence: TGTGCCAGCAGCTTAGCGAGGCGGCCGAACACCGGGGAGCTGTTTTTT.

The V call is TRBV11-2, the J call TRBJ2-7, with D perhaps given as TRBD1 or TRBD2 (7 bases each). The CDR3 runs to 15 residues. Germline V lookup: CDR1 SGHAT, CDR2 FQNNGV. The V end was cut by 4 bases, the J end by 3 bases, with 16 bases between. The CDR3 DNA reads as TGTGCCAGCAGCTCAGGGAGGGACAGCGGCTACGAGCAGTACTTC. Translation gives CASSSGRDSGYEQYF.

The CDR3 DNA sequence: TGTGCCAGCAGCTTAGTAGGTCTCGGCACTAGCGGGAGAAAGGGGGAGCAGTACTTC. It yields the protein CASSLVGLGTSGRKGEQYF. The V and J genes are TRBV7-9 and TRBJ2-7; 11 positions match TRBD2. The CDR3 totals 19 residues. With V trimmed by 1 base and J by 7 bases, 18 bases remained unmatched. Germline assignment: CDR1 SEHNR and CDR2 FQNEAQ (reference sequence).

This chain links TRBV7-8 with TRBJ2-1, with D unclear. Germline-derived CDR1 and CDR2 are SGHVS and FQNEAQ. V lost 0 bases to trimming and J lost 10 bases, with 16 bases between them. This CDR3 spans 15 amino acids. CDR3: CASSLAGVGGDEQFF. In DNA form, the CDR3 reads TGTGCCAGCAGCTTAGCGGGTGTCGGCGGAGACGAGCAGTTCTTC.

The rearrangement links TRBV13 to TRBJ2-1; 10 bases are a match to TRBD2. CDR3 length: 15 residues. CDR1 is PRHDT and CDR2 is FYEKMQ in the germline V gene (reference sequence). V dropped 1 base and J dropped 10; count of bases not matched to a gene: 7. This CDR3 reads CASSLDLAGVTEQFF. The CDR3 bases are TGTGCCAGCAGCTTAGATCTAGCGGGAGTAACCGAGCAGTTCTTC.

The chain has TRBV16 and TRBJ1-1, with D perhaps TRBD1 (5 bases). This CDR3 is built from 13 residues. Germline V lookup: CDR1 KGHSY, CDR2 FQNENV. Deletions cut 4 bases from V and 7 bases from J, with 13 bases between. The CDR3 protein is CASSPGRRIEAFF. CDR3 coding DNA: TGTGCCAGCAGCCCGGGACGGAGGATTGAAGCTTTCTTT.

The V call is TRBV29-1, the J call TRBJ1-2; 7 positions agree with TRBD1. V gave up 7 bases and J gave up 5 bases; unmatched junction bases: 7. The CDR3 contains 12 residues. Germline V gene data show CDR1 as SQVTM and CDR2 as ANQGSEA. The CDR3: CSGKDRVYGYTF. The CDR3 nucleotides read TGCAGCGGCAAAGACAGGGTTTATGGCTACACCTTC.

The V call is TRBV4-2, the J call TRBJ2-1; TRBD2 agrees at 8 bases. The CDR3 runs to 18 residues. Germline values: CDR1 LGHNA, CDR2 YNFKEQ. V trimming: 1 base; J trimming: 3 bases; junction bases outside the gene matches: 11. Here the CDR3 reads CASSQVPISGSIYNEQFF. DNA for the CDR3: TGTGCCAGCAGCCAAGTGCCAATAAGCGGGAGCATCTACAATGAGCAGTTCTTC.